This T cell receptor (beta chain) was observed in a study of post-analysis software for immune sequencing data. Study-level information: The patients showed relapsing-remitting, secondary progressive and progressive-relapsing multiple sclerosis courses. Study observations and caveats: TRBV5-6, TRBV5-1 and TRBV20-1 belonged to a set of about 5 TRBV segments that were more frequent in patients than controls. Diversity measured as normalized Chao1 was significantly lower in multiple sclerosis patients than in controls. F measure grouped same-batch samples tightly together.

There are 14 residues in the CDR3. Trimming at V came to 7 bases and at J to 0 bases, leaving 5 bases not matched to a gene. In germline, CDR1 is MNHEY, CDR2 SVGEGT. This clonotype was observed a few times. Its specificity is not known. Unique molecular identifiers tagged the TCR beta cDNA libraries. TCRdb itself ran the PCR reads through MiXCR, one entry per CDR3 protein. The repertoire holds 150,000 to 200,000 distinct CDR3 sequences, under 40% seen once, with approximately 30% in the top ten. Material: blood, obtained after autologous hematopoietic stem cell transplantation. The chain recombines TRBV6-2 or TRBV6-3 with TRBJ2-7; 8 bases are a match to TRBD2. This clonotype was sampled from a girl between 10 and 17 years old with multiple sclerosis. CDR3 nucleotides: TGTGCCAGCACCTTAGCGGGAATCTCCTACGAGCAGTACTTC. Translating gives CASTLAGISYEQYF.